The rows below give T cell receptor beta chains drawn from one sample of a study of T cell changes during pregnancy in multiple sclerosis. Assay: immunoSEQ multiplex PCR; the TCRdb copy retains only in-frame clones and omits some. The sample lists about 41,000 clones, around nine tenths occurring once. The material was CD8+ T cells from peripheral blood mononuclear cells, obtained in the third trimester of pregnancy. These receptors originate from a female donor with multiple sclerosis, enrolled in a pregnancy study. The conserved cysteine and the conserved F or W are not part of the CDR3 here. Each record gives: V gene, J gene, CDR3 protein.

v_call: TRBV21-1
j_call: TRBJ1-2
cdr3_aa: ASSKERSNYGYT

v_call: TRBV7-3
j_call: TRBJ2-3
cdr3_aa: ASSSLAGDTQY

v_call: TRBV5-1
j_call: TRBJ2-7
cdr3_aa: ASSTASGREEQY

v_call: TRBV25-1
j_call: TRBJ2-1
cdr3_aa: ASSTGYMGGSYNEQF

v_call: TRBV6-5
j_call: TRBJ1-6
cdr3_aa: ASSRTDNSPLH

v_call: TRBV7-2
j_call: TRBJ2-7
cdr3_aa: ASSSLLGTSYEQY

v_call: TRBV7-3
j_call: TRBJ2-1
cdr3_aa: ASSFAGTGLNNEQF

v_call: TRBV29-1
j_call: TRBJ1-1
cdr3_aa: SAGGVVDTEAF

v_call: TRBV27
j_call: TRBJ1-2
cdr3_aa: ASSTGTGPVFNYGYT

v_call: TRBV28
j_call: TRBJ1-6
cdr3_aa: ASASSWNSPLH

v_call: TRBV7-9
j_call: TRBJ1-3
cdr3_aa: ASSLGHSSGNTIY

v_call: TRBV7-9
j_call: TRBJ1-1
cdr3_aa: ASSRRAEAF

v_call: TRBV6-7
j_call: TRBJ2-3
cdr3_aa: ASSSRVDGLVDTQY

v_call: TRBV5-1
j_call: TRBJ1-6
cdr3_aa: ASSQTGSSPLH

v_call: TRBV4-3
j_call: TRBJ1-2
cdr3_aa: ASSQGTTGPKIGYT

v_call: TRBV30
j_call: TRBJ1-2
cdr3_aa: AWKELREANYGYT

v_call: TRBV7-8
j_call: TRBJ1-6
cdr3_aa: ASSPRGGYNSPLH

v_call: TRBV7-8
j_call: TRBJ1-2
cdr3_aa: ASSLPDRGASYGYT

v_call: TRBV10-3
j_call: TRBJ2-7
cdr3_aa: AISEAGKSHEQY

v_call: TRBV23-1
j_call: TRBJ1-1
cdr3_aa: ASNQGQTEAF

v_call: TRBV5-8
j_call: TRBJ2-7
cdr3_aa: ASSKGQGYEQY

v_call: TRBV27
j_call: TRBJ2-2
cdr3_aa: ASSSEGTGELF

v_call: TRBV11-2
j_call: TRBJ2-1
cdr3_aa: ASSSFGRGRDEQF

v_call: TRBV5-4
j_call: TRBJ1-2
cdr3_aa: ASSPDSLNYGYT

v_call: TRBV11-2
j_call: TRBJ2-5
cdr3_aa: ASSLGLDQETQY

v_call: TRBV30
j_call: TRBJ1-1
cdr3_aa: AWDPGNTEAF

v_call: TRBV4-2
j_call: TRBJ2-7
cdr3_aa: ASSQGTSGSSYEQY

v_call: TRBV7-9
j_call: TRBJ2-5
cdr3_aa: ASKQGIGETQY